The 17 T cell receptor beta chains presented below share a single source sample, sequenced in a study of blood T cell repertoires in COVID-19. Here immunoSEQ multiplex PCR was the method, and the copy in TCRdb shows in-frame clones only, minus some. The sample lists 150,000 to 250,000 clones; about 95% were seen once. The sequenced material came from peripheral blood. These receptors originate from a man aged 25-45 years with COVID-19, enrolled during active disease.

This chain connects TRBV29-1 to TRBJ2-1; D remains ambiguous. The CDR3 is made up of 14 amino acids. V was trimmed by 6 bases and J by 0 bases, leaving 12 bases between them. Germline loops: CDR1 SQVTM, CDR2 ANQGSEA. CDR3 sequence: CSVQYRISYNEQFF. CDR3 nucleotides: TGCAGCGTCCAGTACAGAATCTCCTACAATGAGCAGTTCTTC.

This clone appeared a single time. The chain links TRBV3-1 (or the pseudogene TRBV3-2) to TRBJ1-1; tentative D call: TRBD1 (5 bases). CDR1 is LGHDT and CDR2 is YNNKEL in the germline V gene (reference sequence). The germline V and J ends were trimmed by 0 bases and 4 bases, with 15 bases remaining between them. The CDR3 runs 16 residues. CDR3 region: CASSQEGRGFGTEAFF. The CDR3 nucleotides read TGTGCCAGCAGCCAAGAGGGGCGGGGGTTCGGCACTGAAGCTTTCTTT.

This clone appeared a few times. J is TRBJ1-2 and V is TRBV6-5; no clear D. V was pared by 2 bases and J by 7 bases, with 8 bases between. Germline CDR1 is MNHEY and CDR2 is SVGAGI. The CDR3 runs to 12 residues. The CDR3 is CASSYGEGGYTF. The CDR3 DNA reads TGTGCCAGCAGTTACGGGGAGGGTGGCTACACCTTC.

This chain joins TRBV5-4 and TRBJ2-1; 8 positions match TRBD1. The germline CDR1 and CDR2 sequences are SGHNT and YYREEE (reference sequence). The CDR3 consists of 18 residues. V shed 2 bases, J shed 0 bases, and the junction held 10 bases outside the gene matches. CDR3 protein: CASSFAGQGLSSYNEQFF. The CDR3 DNA follows: TGTGCCAGCAGCTTCGCAGGACAGGGCCTAAGCTCCTACAATGAGCAGTTCTTC.

CDR3 coding DNA: TGTGCCAGTAGTGCCCGACAGGGGGCTGGGCCTGAAGCTTTCTTT. Amino acids: CASSARQGAGPEAFF. The J gene is TRBJ1-1, the V gene TRBV19; 10 bases are shared with TRBD1. The V and J ends lost 5 bases and 6 bases, in that order; junction bases with no gene match: 9. The CDR3 extends over 15 amino acids. Germline CDR1 and CDR2: LNHDA and SQIVND (reference sequence). The full variable domain, its missing parts supplied by reference TRBV19 and TRBJ1-1, is DGGITQSPKYLFRKEGQNVTLSCEQNLNHDAMYWYRQDPGQGLRLIYYSQIVNDFQKGDIAEGYSVSREKKESFPLTVTSAQKNPTAFYLCASSARQGAGPEAFFGQGTRLTVV.

The rearrangement joins TRBV9 to TRBJ1-2, with 7 nucleotides matching TRBD1. The germline V gene encodes CDR1 SGDLS and CDR2 YYNGEE. The CDR3 loop spans 14 amino acids. With V trimmed by 0 bases and J by 6 bases, 5 bases remained unmatched. The CDR3, as DNA: TGTGCCAGCAGCGTAGGAGGGGGCGTCGATGGCTACACCTTC. This sequence encodes CASSVGGGVDGYTF.

This chain uses TRBV5-5 with TRBJ1-1; TRBD1 might be the D (6 bases). This CDR3 region has 15 residues. Germline loops: CDR1 SGHKS, CDR2 YYEKEE (reference sequence). Trimming shortened V by 7 bases and J by 2 bases, and 18 bases separated the two germline ends. The DNA for the CDR3 is TGTGCCAGCGGGAAAGAAGTACAGGGTAACACTGAAGCTTTCTTT. The encoded protein is CASGKEVQGNTEAFF.

Only one count was recorded for this clone. CDR3 sequence: CASSWDTNTEAFF. The CDR3 DNA sequence: TGCGCCAGCAGCTGGGACACGAACACTGAAGCTTTCTTT. This chain uses TRBV5-1 with TRBJ1-1; a possible D gene is TRBD1 (6 bases). This CDR3 region has 13 residues. V was cut by 3 bases and J by 1 base, with 7 bases left in between. Germline V lookup: CDR1 SGHRS, CDR2 YFSETQ. The whole variable domain, filled in from reference TRBV5-1 and TRBJ1-1, reads KAGVTQTPRYLIKTRGQQVTLSCSPISGHRSVSWYQQTPGQGLQFLFEYFSETQRNKGNFPGRFSGRQFSNSRSEMNVSTLELGDSALYLCASSWDTNTEAFFGQGTRLTVV.

The rearrangement links TRBV2 to TRBJ1-2; possible D gene TRBD1, 6 bases. Trimming took 4 bases from V and 7 from J, leaving 10 bases between them. This CDR3 is 12 amino acids long. CDR1 and CDR2 (germline): SNHLY, FYNNEI. The DNA for the CDR3 is TGTGCCAGCAGTGGGACAGCTAGTGGCTACACCTTC. Amino acid sequence: CASSGTASGYTF.

The chain links TRBV5-1 to TRBJ1-5, with D perhaps matching TRBD1 (5 bases). V was cut by 0 bases and J by 7 bases, with 11 bases left in between. CDR1 and CDR2 from the germline V gene are SGHRS and YFSETQ. The CDR3 covers 14 residues. The CDR3 DNA sequence: TGCGCCAGCAGCTTGGGCTACGGGGGACAGCCCCAGCATTTT. Protein product: CASSLGYGGQPQHF.

The chain joins TRBV12-3 or TRBV12-4 to TRBJ1-2; D is possibly TRBD1 (5 bases). The CDR3 spans 11 residues. The V end was cut by 7 bases, the J end by 8 bases, with 11 bases between. CDR3 sequence: CASTAGLGYTF. CDR3 DNA: TGTGCCAGCACCGCAGGGTTGGGCTACACCTTC.

The rearrangement uses TRBV5-1 and TRBJ1-2; TRBD1 matches 7 bases. In germline, CDR1 is SGHRS, CDR2 YFSETQ. Trimming at V came to 3 bases and at J to 4 bases, leaving 12 bases not matched to a gene. The CDR3 contains 16 residues. CDR3 protein: CASSSVATGEVYGYTF. CDR3 DNA: TGCGCCAGCAGCTCAGTGGCTACAGGGGAGGTCTATGGCTACACCTTC.

The rearrangement uses TRBV5-1 and TRBJ2-2; 9 bases agree with TRBD2. Trimming removed 4 bases from V and 6 bases from J; junction bases left unmatched: 10. This CDR3 region has 16 residues. Germline V CDR1 and CDR2: SGHRS, YFSETQ. The CDR3 DNA follows: TGCGCCAGCAGCCCCTCCAGCGGGGGGCCCCCCGGGGAGCTGTTTTTT. This translates into CASSPSSGGPPGELFF.

The rearrangement links TRBV18 to TRBJ1-4; 10 nucleotides line up with TRBD1. CDR3 length equals 14 residues. Germline lookup yields CDR1 KGHSH and CDR2 LQKENI. Germline trimming cut 5 bases from V and 7 bases from J; bases unmatched to any gene: 4. The CDR3 DNA sequence: TGTGCCAGCTCAAACCGGGACAGGGGTGAAAAACTGTTTTTT. It specifies CASSNRDRGEKLFF.

The rearrangement uses TRBV9 and TRBJ1-3, with 8 bases aligning to TRBD1. Germline lookup yields CDR1 SGDLS and CDR2 YYNGEE. The CDR3 consists of 15 residues. Trimming cost V 3 bases and J 3 bases; bases outside gene matches: 5. The DNA of the CDR3 is TGTGCCAGCAGCGGCTACAGGGGGTTTGGAAACACCATATATTTT. Residues: CASSGYRGFGNTIYF.

The chain recombines TRBV27 with TRBJ1-2, with 8 bases fitting TRBD1. The CDR3 is 14 amino acids. Per germline, CDR1 MNHEY and CDR2 SMNVEV (reference sequence). Trimming at V came to 5 bases and at J to 7 bases, leaving 9 bases not matched to a gene. The CDR3 coding sequence is TGTGCCAGCAGTCAAAGTCGAACAGGGGGTGGCTACACCTTC. Translation gives CASSQSRTGGGYTF.

The J gene is TRBJ1-2, the V gene TRBV14, with a possible D match to TRBD1 (6 bases). Germline-derived CDR1 and CDR2 are SGHDN and FVKESK. The CDR3 length is 15 residues. The ends were cut back, 5 bases at V and 8 bases at J, with 21 bases in the middle. This chain's CDR3 is CASSEYRTGREGYTF. DNA for the CDR3: TGTGCCAGCAGCGAGTACCGTACAGGGCGTGAAGGCTACACCTTC.